The 9 T cell receptor beta chains presented below share a single source sample, sequenced in a study of shared clonotypes between healthy human individuals. The data were produced by immunoSEQ multiplex PCR, yet TCRdb's version contains in-frame clones alone and is incomplete. This sample has approximately 1.9 million clones; just under 95% occur once, and the top ten carry more than 1.5%. CD45RO negativity and positive selection for CCR7 defined naive CD8 cells, a population that excluded terminally differentiated effector memory CD45RA+ cells. Sequencing input: naive CD8+ T cells from PBMCs. The receptors were sampled from a man aged 18 to 30 in good health. Some clones in this sample may be carry-over from other donors' samples.

The chain carries TRBV7-6 and TRBJ2-7; 8 bases are a match to TRBD1. The CDR3 consists of 15 residues. J was trimmed by 5 bases and V by 0 bases; bases with no gene match: 6. Germline CDR1 reads SGHVS; CDR2 reads FNYEAQ. The CDR3 nucleotides read TGTGCCAGCAGCTTAGCGGCAGGGGGCATCGACGAGCAGTACTTC. The encoded protein is CASSLAAGGIDEQYF. The entire variable domain, with the rest obtained from reference TRBV7-6 and TRBJ2-7, is as follows: GAGVSQSPRYKVTKRGQDVALRCDPISGHVSLYWYRQALGQGPEFLTYFNYEAQQDKSGLPNDRFSAERPEGSISTLTIQRTEQRDSAMYRCASSLAAGGIDEQYFGPGTRLTVT.

J is TRBJ1-4 and V is TRBV7-9; no clear D gene. Germline V gene sequence: CDR1 SEHNR, CDR2 FQNEAQ (reference sequence). The V and J ends lost 0 bases and 6 bases respectively, with 11 bases between them. The length of the CDR3 is 15 residues. The CDR3 DNA reads as TGTGCCAGCAGCTTAGCGTATGGAAGTGATGAAAAACTGTTTTTT. It specifies CASSLAYGSDEKLFF.

This clone has a single count. The chain recombines TRBV29-1 with TRBJ2-1, with D tentatively TRBD2 (5 bases). CDR3 size: 10 residues. V was clipped by 7 bases and J by 9 bases, with 10 bases between them. From germline, CDR1 is SQVTM and CDR2 ANQGSEA. The CDR3 sequence is CSGLSSEQFF. For the CDR3, the DNA is TGCAGCGGACTAAGTAGTGAGCAGTTCTTC.

The chain joins TRBV14 to TRBJ2-1, with D uncertain. Trimming cost V 6 bases and J 5 bases, with 23 bases left between them. This CDR3 has 17 residues. In germline, CDR1 is SGHDN, CDR2 FVKESK. The CDR3 coding sequence is TGTGCCAGCAGGGTGACACAGTGGCTCTGGGCGAACAATGAGCAGTTCTTC. Its protein is CASRVTQWLWANNEQFF. Filled out from reference TRBV14 and TRBJ2-1, the complete variable domain reads EAGVTQFPSHSVIEKGQTVTLRCDPISGHDNLYWYRRVMGKEIKFLLHFVKESKQDESGMPNNRFLAERTGGTYSTLKVQPAELEDSGVYFCASRVTQWLWANNEQFFGPGTRLTVL.

V is TRBV11-2 and J is TRBJ1-2; tentative D call: TRBD1 (5 bases). Germline V gives CDR1 SGHAT, CDR2 FQNNGV. The V and J ends lost 1 base and 3 bases respectively, with 18 bases between them. This CDR3 spans 17 amino acids. The CDR3 coding sequence is TGTGCCAGCAGCTTAGGGGGGTATGCGATTGGCGACTATGGCTACACCTTC. It specifies CASSLGGYAIGDYGYTF.

The V call is TRBV28, the J call TRBJ1-4; D remains unclear. The CDR3 consists of 14 residues. Germline CDR1 MDHEN, CDR2 SYDVKM. The V end was cut by 10 bases, the J end by 5 bases, with 17 bases between. CDR3 DNA: TGTGCCAACCCCCCCGGGAAGATCAATGAAAAACTGTTTTTT. This codes for CANPPGKINEKLFF.

This chain uses TRBV9 with TRBJ2-3, with D perhaps matching TRBD2 (6 bases). Per the germline V gene, CDR1 is SGDLS and CDR2 is YYNGEE. The CDR3 extends over 15 amino acids. Trimming pared 3 bases from V and 0 bases from J, leaving 11 bases between. CDR3 in DNA: TGTGCCAGCAGCGCGGGGGACTTTAGCACAGATACGCAGTATTTT. Amino acid sequence: CASSAGDFSTDTQYF. Full variable domain (outside the CDR3, taken from reference TRBV9 and TRBJ2-3): DSGVTQTPKHLITATGQRVTLRCSPRSGDLSVYWYQQSLDQGLQFLIQYYNGEERAKGNILERFSAQQFPDLHSELNLSSLELGDSALYFCASSAGDFSTDTQYFGPGTRLTVL.

The gene calls are TRBV7-9 and TRBJ2-3; 8 bases match TRBD2. The CDR3 runs to 16 residues. Germline V gene data show CDR1 as SEHNR and CDR2 as FQNEAQ (reference sequence). J lost 5 bases, V lost 4 bases, and 11 bases had no gene match. CDR3 sequence (DNA): TGTGCCAGCAGCTATCCATTGCGGGAGGTCGGAGATACGCAGTATTTT. It translates to CASSYPLREVGDTQYF.

The rearrangement uses TRBV29-1 and TRBJ1-2; the match to TRBD1 covers 7 bases. Germline-derived CDR1 and CDR2 are SQVTM and ANQGSEA. This CDR3 comprises 14 residues. Trimming at V came to 1 base and at J to 4 bases, leaving 6 bases not matched to a gene. CDR3 nucleotides: TGCAGCGTTGAAGGGGGACAGAGGACCTATGGCTACACCTTC. This encodes CSVEGGQRTYGYTF. The full variable domain, its missing parts supplied by reference TRBV29-1 and TRBJ1-2, is SAVISQKPSRDICQRGTSLTIQCQVDSQVTMMFWYRQQPGQSLTLIATANQGSEATYESGFVIDKFPISRPNLTFSTLTVSNMSPEDSSIYLCSVEGGQRTYGYTFGSGTRLTVV.